The next 18 T cell receptor beta chains were all read from a single sample in a study of blood T cells in healthy people across ages. Primed by a sample-barcoded 5' primer and a J-beta primer mix, a second PCR proceeded for about 7 to 11 cycles. One entry per CDR3 protein, called by TCRdb with MiXCR from the 5' RACE reads. The sample records approximately 790,000 distinct CDR3 sequences, about 59% being singletons. The sequenced material came from blood. The receptors shown here come from a man aged 25 to 45 in good health.

The chain couples TRBV7-9 to TRBJ2-4; TRBD1 matches at 8 bases. The germline V gene has CDR1 SEHNR and CDR2 FQNEAQ (reference sequence). The CDR3 spans 16 residues. V shed 0 bases, J shed 8 bases, and the junction held 9 bases outside the gene matches. DNA for the CDR3: TGTGCCAGCAGCTTAGCGGTTGTGGACAGGGAGTACATTCAGTACTTC. It specifies CASSLAVVDREYIQYF.

The chain uses TRBV10-3 and TRBJ2-2; D ambiguous. The V gene lost 4 bases and the J gene lost 0 bases, with 9 bases spanning the gap. There are 15 residues in the CDR3. The V gene's germline CDR1 is ENHRY and CDR2 SYGVKD. In nucleotides, the CDR3 is TGTGCCATCAGTGGACCGGCGACGAACACCGGGGAGCTGTTTTTT. Translation gives CAISGPATNTGELFF.

This clonotype was seen a handful of times. The chain combines TRBV28 with TRBJ2-5, with D uncertain. The CDR3 covers 14 residues. Germline CDR1 reads MDHEN; CDR2 reads SYDVKM. Deletions cut 5 bases from V and 11 bases from J, with 21 bases between. As DNA, the CDR3 is TGTGCCAGCAGTCCCTACGGGCGAACAACGAAGCAGTACTTC. This encodes CASSPYGRTTKQYF. The complete variable domain, with remaining parts taken from reference TRBV28 and TRBJ2-5, reads DVKVTQSSRYLVKRTGEKVFLECVQDMDHENMFWYRQDPGLGLRLIYFSYDVKMKEKGDIPEGYSVSREKKERFSLILESASTNQTSMYLCASSPYGRTTKQYFGPGTRLLVL.

The chain joins TRBV6-2 or TRBV6-3 to TRBJ2-3; a weak D match, TRBD2 (6 bases). V was pared by 6 bases and J by 5 bases, with 21 bases between. There are 16 residues in the CDR3. Germline assignment: CDR1 MNHEY and CDR2 SVGEGT. CDR3 region: CASSLTEGSGGDTQYF. The CDR3 DNA reads TGTGCCAGCAGCCTTACGGAGGGCTCAGGAGGAGATACGCAGTATTTT.

The chain is built from TRBV28 and TRBJ2-7; TRBD2 matches at 7 bases. The CDR3 has 14 amino acids. The V gene end was trimmed by 2 bases and the J gene end by 4 bases; junction bases not matched to a gene: 5. Germline V gene data show CDR1 as MDHEN and CDR2 as SYDVKM. CDR3 residues: CASSLQRGWYEQYF. The CDR3 DNA follows: TGTGCCAGCAGTTTACAGCGGGGTTGGTACGAGCAGTACTTC.

This sequence joins TRBV7-2 and TRBJ1-2; TRBD1 matches 8 bases. This CDR3 is 13 amino acids long. Trimming at V came to 4 bases and at J to 7 bases, leaving 5 bases not matched to a gene. Germline values: CDR1 SGHTA, CDR2 FQGNSA. This chain's CDR3 is CASSYDRGSGYTF. The CDR3 DNA sequence: TGTGCCAGCAGCTACGACAGGGGAAGTGGCTACACCTTC. Full variable domain (outside the CDR3, taken from reference TRBV7-2 and TRBJ1-2): GAGVSQSPSNKVTEKGKDVELRCDPISGHTALYWYRQSLGQGLEFLIYFQGNSAPDKSGLPSDRFSAERTGGSVSTLTIQRTQQEDSAVYLCASSYDRGSGYTFGSGTRLTVV.

The chain carries TRBV15 and TRBJ2-7; TRBD1 aligns across 7 bases. Looked up from germline, CDR1 is LNHNV and CDR2 is YYDKDF (reference sequence). This CDR3 is built from 14 residues. V shed 5 bases, J shed 2 bases, and the junction held 6 bases outside the gene matches. The CDR3 is CATSWGQKPYEQYF. The CDR3 nucleotides read TGTGCCACCAGCTGGGGACAGAAACCCTACGAGCAGTACTTC.

This clonotype was recorded a few times. V and J are TRBV20-1 and TRBJ1-6, with TRBD1 matching 10 bases. Germline CDR1 and CDR2: DFQATT and SNEGSKA (reference sequence). With 6 bases clipped from V and 7 bases from J, the junction kept 3 bases outside the gene matches. The CDR3 is 13 residues long. CDR3 loop: CSAATGGNSPLHF. The CDR3 region has the DNA TGCAGTGCAGCGACAGGGGGCAATTCACCCCTCCACTTT.

This rearrangement joins TRBV4-3 to TRBJ2-2; 15 bases agree with TRBD2. Germline V gene sequence: CDR1 LGHNA, CDR2 YSLEER. The CDR3 spans 18 residues. Trimming removed 4 bases from V and 4 bases from J; junction bases left unmatched: 7. The CDR3 sequence is CASSLGLAGGIGTGELFF. CDR3 coding DNA: TGCGCCAGCAGCCTGGGACTAGCGGGGGGTATTGGCACCGGGGAGCTGTTTTTT.

Worth noting for this clonotype: A much larger clone lies one base from this, so it may be a read error. The V gene is TRBV9, the J gene TRBJ2-3; D is uncertain. CDR1 and CDR2 from the germline V gene are SGDLS and YYNGEE. The CDR3 spans 12 residues. The ends were cut back, 6 bases at V and 0 bases at J, with 5 bases in the middle. CDR3 DNA: TGTGCCAGCACCTCTAGCACAGATACGCAGTATTTT. Amino acid sequence: CASTSSTDTQYF.

V is TRBV7-2 and J is TRBJ2-3; D is perhaps TRBD1 (5 bases). The CDR3 is 14 residues long. Germline values: CDR1 SGHTA, CDR2 FQGNSA. V lost 4 bases and J lost 2, with 10 bases in between. The CDR3 loop reads CASSYPGYTDTQYF. The CDR3 DNA reads as TGTGCCAGCAGCTACCCAGGGTACACAGATACGCAGTATTTT.

The chain recombines TRBV27 with TRBJ2-7; D gene ambiguous. V was cut by 6 bases and J by 1 base, with 19 bases left in between. The CDR3 consists of 16 residues. From germline, CDR1 is MNHEY and CDR2 SMNVEV (reference sequence). In DNA form, the CDR3 reads TGTGCCAGCAGGGCGACCGGGTCCTCTGTTTCCTACGAGCAGTACTTC. Its translation: CASRATGSSVSYEQYF.

This chain links TRBV4-2 with TRBJ2-4; D not certain. Germline lookup yields CDR1 LGHNA and CDR2 YNFKEQ. The CDR3 runs to 16 residues. With 2 bases removed from V and 1 base from J, the gap between germline ends came to 12 bases. CDR3 protein: CASSQLERWAKNIQYF. CDR3 sequence (DNA): TGTGCCAGCAGCCAATTGGAGAGATGGGCCAAAAACATTCAGTACTTC.

This clonotype was detected a few times. The genes are TRBV10-3 and TRBJ2-1; TRBD1 is a possible D gene (6 bases). Trimming took off 6 bases at V and 7 bases at J, with 13 bases between the two ends. CDR1 and CDR2 from the germline V gene are ENHRY and SYGVKD. The CDR3 loop spans 13 amino acids. CDR3 DNA: TGTGCCATCAGCGAGCTAGGGGGAAATGAGCAGTTCTTC. Its protein is CAISELGGNEQFF.

The chain is built from TRBV6-2 or TRBV6-3 and TRBJ1-2; D is unresolved. Trimming removed 4 bases from V and 5 bases from J, with 5 bases in between. The germline V gene has CDR1 MNHEY and CDR2 SVGEGT. This CDR3 is built from 11 residues. CDR3 coding DNA: TGTGCCAGCAGTTGGCAGTATGGCTACACCTTC. Amino acid sequence: CASSWQYGYTF.

The chain links TRBV12-3 or TRBV12-4 to TRBJ2-1, with TRBD1 matching 8 bases. The CDR3 totals 16 residues. V gave up 6 bases and J gave up 5 bases; unmatched junction bases: 12. CDR3 nucleotide sequence: TGTGCCAGCAGACCCCGGGGACAGGAGAAAAACAATGAGCAGTTCTTC. It encodes CASRPRGQEKNNEQFF.

This clonotype was detected only a few times. The J gene is TRBJ2-5, the V gene TRBV7-2, with 8 bases that match TRBD2. The CDR3 sequence is 13 residues long. Germline V gene data show CDR1 as SGHTA and CDR2 as FQGNSA. V shed 6 bases, J shed 4 bases, and the junction held 4 bases outside the gene matches. The CDR3 bases are TGTGCCAGCAGTCGAGCGGGGGCAGAGACCCAGTACTTC. As protein: CASSRAGAETQYF. The full variable domain, its missing parts supplied by reference TRBV7-2 and TRBJ2-5, is GAGVSQSPSNKVTEKGKDVELRCDPISGHTALYWYRQSLGQGLEFLIYFQGNSAPDKSGLPSDRFSAERTGGSVSTLTIQRTQQEDSAVYLCASSRAGAETQYFGPGTRLLVL.

The J gene is TRBJ2-7, the V gene TRBV14; D is perhaps TRBD1 (6 bases). CDR1 and CDR2 from the germline V gene are SGHDN and FVKESK. Trimming took off 5 bases at V and 0 bases at J, with 11 bases between the two ends. The CDR3 is 14 residues long. DNA of the CDR3: TGTGCCAGCAGCTACGGACAGAACTCCTACGAGCAGTACTTC. Translation gives CASSYGQNSYEQYF.